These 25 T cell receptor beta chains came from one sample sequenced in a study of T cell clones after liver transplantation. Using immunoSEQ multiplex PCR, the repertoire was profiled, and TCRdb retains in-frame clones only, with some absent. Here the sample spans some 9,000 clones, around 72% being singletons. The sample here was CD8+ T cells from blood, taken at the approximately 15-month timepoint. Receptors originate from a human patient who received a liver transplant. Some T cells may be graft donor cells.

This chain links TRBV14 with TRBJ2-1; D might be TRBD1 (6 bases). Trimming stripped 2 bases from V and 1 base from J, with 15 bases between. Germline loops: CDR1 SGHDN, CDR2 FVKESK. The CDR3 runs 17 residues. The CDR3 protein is CASSQLTQGTSYNEQFF. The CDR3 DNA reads TGTGCCAGCAGCCAACTTACCCAGGGGACATCCTACAATGAGCAGTTCTTC.

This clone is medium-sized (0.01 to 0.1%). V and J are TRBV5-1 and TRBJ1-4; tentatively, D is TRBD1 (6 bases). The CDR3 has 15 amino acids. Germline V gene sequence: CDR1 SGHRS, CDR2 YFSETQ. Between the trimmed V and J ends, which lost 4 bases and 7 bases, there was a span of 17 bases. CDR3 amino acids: CASSPGDRRGEKLFF. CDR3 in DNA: TGCGCCAGCAGCCCGGGAGACAGGCGGGGTGAAAAACTGTTTTTT.

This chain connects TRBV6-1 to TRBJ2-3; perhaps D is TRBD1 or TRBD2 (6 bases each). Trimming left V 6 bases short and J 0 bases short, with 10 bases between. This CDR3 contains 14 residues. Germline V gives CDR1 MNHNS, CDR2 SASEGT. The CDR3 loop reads CASRRGTSTDTQYF. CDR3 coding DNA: TGTGCCAGCAGGAGGGGGACTAGCACAGATACGCAGTATTTT.

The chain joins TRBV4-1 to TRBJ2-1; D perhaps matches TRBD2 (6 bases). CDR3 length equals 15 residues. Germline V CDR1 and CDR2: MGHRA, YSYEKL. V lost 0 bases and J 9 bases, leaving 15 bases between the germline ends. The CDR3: CASSQEGTAPVEQFF. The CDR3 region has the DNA TGCGCCAGCAGCCAAGAGGGGACTGCCCCGGTTGAGCAGTTCTTC.

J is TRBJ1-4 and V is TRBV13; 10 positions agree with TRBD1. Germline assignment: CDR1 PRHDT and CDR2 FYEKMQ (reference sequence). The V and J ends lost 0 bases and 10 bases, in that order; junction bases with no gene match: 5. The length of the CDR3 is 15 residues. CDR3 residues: CASSLGGTGDRKLFF. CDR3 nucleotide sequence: TGTGCCAGCAGCTTAGGTGGGACAGGGGACCGAAAACTGTTTTTT.

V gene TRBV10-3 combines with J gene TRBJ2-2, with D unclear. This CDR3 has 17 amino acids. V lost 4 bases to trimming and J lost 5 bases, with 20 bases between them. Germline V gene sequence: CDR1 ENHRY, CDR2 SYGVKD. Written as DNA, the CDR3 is TGTGCCATCAGTGGGTCGAGGTCGGTAATATTGACCGGGGAGCTGTTTTTT. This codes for CAISGSRSVILTGELFF.

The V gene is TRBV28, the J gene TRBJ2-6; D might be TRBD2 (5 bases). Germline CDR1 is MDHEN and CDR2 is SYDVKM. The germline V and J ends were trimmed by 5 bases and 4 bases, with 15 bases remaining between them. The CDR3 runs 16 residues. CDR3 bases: TGTGCCAGCAGTCCCCCCCCCGGGGTCGGGGCCAACGTCCTGACTTTC. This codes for CASSPPPGVGANVLTF.

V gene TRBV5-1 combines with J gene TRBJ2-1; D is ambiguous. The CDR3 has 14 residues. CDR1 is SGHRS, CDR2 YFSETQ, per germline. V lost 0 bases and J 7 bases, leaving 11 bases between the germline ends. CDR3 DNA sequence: TGCGCCAGCAGCTTGGAGTTTCAGGTTAATGAGCAGTTCTTC. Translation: CASSLEFQVNEQFF.

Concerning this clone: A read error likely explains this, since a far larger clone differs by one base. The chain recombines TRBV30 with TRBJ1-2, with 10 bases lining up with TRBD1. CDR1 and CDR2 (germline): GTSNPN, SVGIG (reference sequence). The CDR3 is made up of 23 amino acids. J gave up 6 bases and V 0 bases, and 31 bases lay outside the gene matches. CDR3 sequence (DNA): TGTGCCTGGAGTGTACACCCGTTAATCATATCCCGGGACAGGGGATACGATAGAGATGGCTACACCTTC. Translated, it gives CAWSVHPLIISRDRGYDRDGYTF.

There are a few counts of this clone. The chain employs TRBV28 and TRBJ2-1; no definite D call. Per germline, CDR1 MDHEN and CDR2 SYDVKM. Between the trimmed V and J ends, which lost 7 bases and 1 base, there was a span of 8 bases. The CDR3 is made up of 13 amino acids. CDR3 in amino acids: CASTLGSYNEQFF. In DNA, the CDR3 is TGTGCCAGCACCTTAGGGTCCTACAATGAGCAGTTCTTC.

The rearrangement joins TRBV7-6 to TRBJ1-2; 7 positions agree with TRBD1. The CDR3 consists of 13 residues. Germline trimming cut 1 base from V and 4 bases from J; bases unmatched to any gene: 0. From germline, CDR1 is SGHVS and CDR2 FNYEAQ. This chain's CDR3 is CASSLDRGYGYTF. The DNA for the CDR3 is TGTGCCAGCAGCTTAGACAGGGGCTATGGCTACACCTTC.

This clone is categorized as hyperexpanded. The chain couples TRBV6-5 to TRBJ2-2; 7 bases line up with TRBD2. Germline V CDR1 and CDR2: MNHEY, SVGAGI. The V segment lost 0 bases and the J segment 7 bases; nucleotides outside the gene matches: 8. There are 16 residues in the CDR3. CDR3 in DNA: TGTGCCAGCAGTTACTCACGCGGGAGCGTCGACGGGGAGCTGTTTTTT. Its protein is CASSYSRGSVDGELFF.

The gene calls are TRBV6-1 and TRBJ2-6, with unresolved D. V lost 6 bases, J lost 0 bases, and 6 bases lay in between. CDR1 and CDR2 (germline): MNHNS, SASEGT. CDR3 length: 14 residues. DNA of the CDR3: TGTGCCAGCAGCGGGCTCTCTGGGGCCAACGTCCTGACTTTC. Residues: CASSGLSGANVLTF.

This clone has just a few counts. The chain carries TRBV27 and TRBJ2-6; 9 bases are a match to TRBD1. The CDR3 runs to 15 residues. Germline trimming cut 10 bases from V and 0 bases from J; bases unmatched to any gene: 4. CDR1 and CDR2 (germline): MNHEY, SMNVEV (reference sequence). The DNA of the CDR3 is TGTGCCACCCGGACAGGGGTCTCTGGGGCCAACGTCCTGACTTTC. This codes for CATRTGVSGANVLTF.

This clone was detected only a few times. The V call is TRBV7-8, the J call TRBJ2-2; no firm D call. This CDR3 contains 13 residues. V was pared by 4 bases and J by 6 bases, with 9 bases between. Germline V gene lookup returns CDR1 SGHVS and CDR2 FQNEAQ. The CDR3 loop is CASSSIEPGELFF. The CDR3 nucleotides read TGTGCCAGCAGCTCTATCGAACCCGGGGAGCTGTTTTTT.

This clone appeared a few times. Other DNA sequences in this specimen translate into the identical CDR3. Here the CDR3 reads CASSETSGGADTQYF. The CDR3 region has the DNA TGTGCCAGCAGTGAGACTAGCGGGGGGGCAGATACGCAGTATTTT. This chain joins TRBV6-1 and TRBJ2-3; the match to TRBD2 covers 14 bases. The CDR3 is made up of 15 amino acids. Germline CDR1 reads MNHNS; CDR2 reads SASEGT. The V gene end was trimmed by 3 bases and the J gene end by 4 bases; junction bases not matched to a gene: 0.

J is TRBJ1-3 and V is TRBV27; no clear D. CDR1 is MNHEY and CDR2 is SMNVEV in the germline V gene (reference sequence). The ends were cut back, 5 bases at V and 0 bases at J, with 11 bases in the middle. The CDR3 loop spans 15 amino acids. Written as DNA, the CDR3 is TGTGCCAGCAGTAGGTTGGGAGGCTCTGGAAACACCATATATTTT. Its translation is CASSRLGGSGNTIYF.

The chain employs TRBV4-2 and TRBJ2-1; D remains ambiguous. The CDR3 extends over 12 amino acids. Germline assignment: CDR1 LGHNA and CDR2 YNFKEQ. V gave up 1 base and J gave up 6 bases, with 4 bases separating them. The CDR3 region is CASSQGANEQFF. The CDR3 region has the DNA TGTGCCAGCAGCCAAGGAGCCAATGAGCAGTTCTTC.

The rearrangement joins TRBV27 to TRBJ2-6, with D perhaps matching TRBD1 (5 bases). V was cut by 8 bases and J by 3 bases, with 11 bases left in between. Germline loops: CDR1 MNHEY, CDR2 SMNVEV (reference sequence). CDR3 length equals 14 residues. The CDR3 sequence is CASALRGGANVLTF. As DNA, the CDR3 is TGTGCCAGCGCCCTTAGGGGTGGGGCCAACGTCCTGACTTTC.

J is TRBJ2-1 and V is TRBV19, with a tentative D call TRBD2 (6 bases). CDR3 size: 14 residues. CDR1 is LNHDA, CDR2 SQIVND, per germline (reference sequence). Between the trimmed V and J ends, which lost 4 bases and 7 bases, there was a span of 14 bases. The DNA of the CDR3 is TGTGCCAGTAGTACGCCGGGACTTGCTAATGAGCAGTTCTTC. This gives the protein CASSTPGLANEQFF.

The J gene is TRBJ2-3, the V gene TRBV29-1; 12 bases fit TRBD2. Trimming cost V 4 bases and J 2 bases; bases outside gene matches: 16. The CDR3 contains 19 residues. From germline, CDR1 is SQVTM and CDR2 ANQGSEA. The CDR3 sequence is CSVVPGGLAGSLYTDTQYF. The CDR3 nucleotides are TGCAGCGTTGTGCCGGGGGGACTAGCGGGTTCCCTTTACACAGATACGCAGTATTTT.

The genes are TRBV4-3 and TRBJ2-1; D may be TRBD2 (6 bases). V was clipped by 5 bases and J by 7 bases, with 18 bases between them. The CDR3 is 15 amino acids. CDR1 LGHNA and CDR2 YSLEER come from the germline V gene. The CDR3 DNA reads TGCGCCAGCAGCGAAAGTAGGGGAGGTAAAAATGAGCAGTTCTTC. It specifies CASSESRGGKNEQFF.

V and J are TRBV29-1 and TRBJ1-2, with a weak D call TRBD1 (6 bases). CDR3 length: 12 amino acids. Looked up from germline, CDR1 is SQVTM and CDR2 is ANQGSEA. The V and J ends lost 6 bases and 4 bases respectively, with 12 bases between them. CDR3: CSVEDRAYGYTF. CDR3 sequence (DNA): TGCAGCGTGGAGGACAGAGCCTATGGCTACACCTTC.

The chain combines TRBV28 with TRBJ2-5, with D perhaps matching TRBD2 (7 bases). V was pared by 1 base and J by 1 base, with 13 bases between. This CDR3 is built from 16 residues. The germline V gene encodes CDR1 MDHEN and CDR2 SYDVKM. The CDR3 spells CASSLYRGAVQETQYF. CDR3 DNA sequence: TGTGCCAGCAGTTTATACCGGGGGGCCGTCCAAGAGACCCAGTACTTC.

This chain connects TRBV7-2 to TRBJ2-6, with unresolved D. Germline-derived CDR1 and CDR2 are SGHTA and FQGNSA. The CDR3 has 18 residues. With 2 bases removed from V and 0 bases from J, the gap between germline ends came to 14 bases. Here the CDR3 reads CASSLPDLASSGANVLTF. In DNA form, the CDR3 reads TGTGCCAGCAGCTTACCCGACCTGGCCAGCTCTGGGGCCAACGTCCTGACTTTC.